What follows describes a single T cell receptor (beta chain). Method: immunoSEQ multiplex PCR; TCRdb's copy keeps in-frame clones and lacks some. The sample carries some 77,000 clones, 92% recorded once. CDR3 size: 13 residues. CDR1 is LGHNT, CDR2 FRNRAP, per germline. Trimming shortened V by 2 bases and J by 1 base, and 3 bases separated the two germline ends. This entry comes from a study of OX40 agonist ivuxolimab in advanced cancers. Sequencing was performed on CD4+ or CD8+ T cells sorted from blood, taken in a trial of the OX40 agonist ivuxolimab. The chain carries TRBV12-5 and TRBJ1-5; the D is unclear. The TCR sequence derives from an adult with an advanced solid tumor such as melanoma, head and neck, liver or kidney cancer. The CDR3 sequence: CASGLYSNQPQHF. Written as DNA, the CDR3 is TGTGCTAGTGGTTTGTACAGCAATCAGCCCCAGCATTTT.